One and the same sample provided the 32 T cell receptor beta chains below, sequenced in a study of shared clonotypes between healthy human individuals. Sequencing used immunoSEQ multiplex PCR; TCRdb keeps in-frame clones, though not all of them. This sample has approximately 2,300,000 clones, with around 90% found just once. The source material was naive CD4+ T cells from PBMCs. Specified subset: CD45RA+ positively selected. These receptors were obtained from a man aged 18 to 29 in good health. Some clones in this sample may be carry-over from other donors' samples.

The chain links TRBV6-5 to TRBJ2-1, with 10 bases lining up with TRBD2. J was trimmed by 6 bases and V by 8 bases; bases with no gene match: 7. The V gene's germline CDR1 is MNHEY and CDR2 SVGAGI. The CDR3 loop spans 14 amino acids. The CDR3: CASQMTSGSNEQFF. CDR3 bases: TGTGCCAGCCAAATGACTAGCGGGTCCAATGAGCAGTTCTTC.

The V and J genes are TRBV27 and TRBJ1-2; D unclear. Deletions cut 7 bases from V and 2 bases from J, with 14 bases between. The CDR3 has 14 residues. Germline CDR1 is MNHEY and CDR2 is SMNVEV (reference sequence). DNA for the CDR3: TGTGCCAGCACACTGACGGCGGGAAACTATGGCTACACCTTC. Translation: CASTLTAGNYGYTF.

The chain uses TRBV19 and TRBJ1-4; 7 nucleotides match TRBD1. CDR1 and CDR2 from the germline V gene are LNHDA and SQIVND (reference sequence). V gave up 6 bases and J gave up 0 bases; unmatched junction bases: 10. This CDR3 is 17 amino acids long. The CDR3 DNA follows: TGTGCCAGTAGCAACCCGGGACAGACAACAACTAATGAAAAACTGTTTTTT. Encoded protein: CASSNPGQTTTNEKLFF. Using reference TRBV19 and TRBJ1-4 for the parts outside the CDR3, the full variable domain is DGGITQSPKYLFRKEGQNVTLSCEQNLNHDAMYWYRQDPGQGLRLIYYSQIVNDFQKGDIAEGYSVSREKKESFPLTVTSAQKNPTAFYLCASSNPGQTTTNEKLFFGSGTQLSVL.

This chain connects TRBV7-9 to TRBJ2-5; the match to TRBD1 covers 7 bases. The CDR3 has 16 residues. Germline V gene sequence: CDR1 SEHNR, CDR2 FQNEAQ (reference sequence). With V trimmed by 6 bases and J by 1 base, 11 bases remained unmatched. The CDR3 loop reads CASRPSTGSPQETQYF. As DNA, the CDR3 is TGTGCCAGCAGGCCGTCGACAGGGAGCCCCCAAGAGACCCAGTACTTC.

V usage is TRBV28 and J usage is TRBJ2-1, with TRBD1 as a possible D gene (7 bases). The length of the CDR3 is 15 residues. Germline V gene sequence: CDR1 MDHEN, CDR2 SYDVKM. With 6 bases removed from V and 7 bases from J, the gap between germline ends came to 19 bases. The CDR3 spells CASSPGTPGGNEQFF. CDR3 DNA sequence: TGTGCCAGCAGCCCCGGGACTCCAGGGGGGAATGAGCAGTTCTTC.

This chain joins TRBV7-2 and TRBJ2-3; perhaps TRBD2 as D (5 bases). Germline loops: CDR1 SGHTA, CDR2 FQGNSA. CDR3 size: 16 residues. V was pared by 5 bases and J by 0 bases, with 15 bases between. The CDR3, as DNA: TGTGCCAGCAGCCCCGGGGTAGCAGCTAGCACAGATACGCAGTATTTT. Its translation is CASSPGVAASTDTQYF.

The V gene is TRBV4-2, the J gene TRBJ1-2; a weak D match, TRBD1 (5 bases). Germline-derived CDR1 and CDR2 are LGHNA and YNFKEQ. V was trimmed by 0 bases and J by 3 bases, leaving 14 bases between them. The CDR3 is 16 residues long. The CDR3 DNA reads as TGTGCCAGCAGCCAAGATTTTTCAGGGAAGGACTATGGCTACACCTTC. This codes for CASSQDFSGKDYGYTF.

V and J are TRBV6-6 and TRBJ1-1; 8 positions match TRBD1. V was pared by 5 bases and J by 5 bases, with 7 bases of the junction left unmatched. This CDR3 is 14 amino acids long. Germline V gene sequence: CDR1 MNHNY, CDR2 SVGAGI (reference sequence). The CDR3 is CASSHGQGGTEAFF. In DNA form, the CDR3 reads TGTGCCAGCAGTCACGGACAGGGAGGGACTGAAGCTTTCTTT.

The chain employs TRBV5-3 and TRBJ1-1; no firm D call. TRBV5-3 is assigned to the ORF class and has an uncertain function. CDR3 length: 13 amino acids. Deletions cut 3 bases from V and 0 bases from J, with 6 bases between. DNA for the CDR3: TGTGCCAGAAGCTCACGGATGAACACTGAAGCTTTCTTT. Translating it yields CARSSRMNTEAFF.

This chain connects TRBV29-1 to TRBJ2-3; D is unclear. Germline V gene lookup returns CDR1 SQVTM and CDR2 ANQGSEA. Trimming shortened V by 3 bases and J by 0 bases, and 10 bases separated the two germline ends. This CDR3 contains 14 residues. The CDR3 is CSVELFYSTDTQYF. For the CDR3, the DNA is TGCAGCGTTGAGTTATTCTACAGCACAGATACGCAGTATTTT.

To note about this clone: The sample carries other DNA sequences with the same CDR3. The rearrangement links TRBV7-2 to TRBJ2-2, with 9 positions matching TRBD2. The ends lost 2 bases at V and 0 bases at J; junction bases unmatched: 1. Germline V gene sequence: CDR1 SGHTA, CDR2 FQGNSA. This CDR3 region has 16 residues. The CDR3 loop reads CASSLRLAANTGELFF. CDR3 DNA sequence: TGTGCCAGCAGCTTACGACTAGCGGCGAACACCGGGGAGCTGTTTTTT.

The chain combines TRBV2 with TRBJ2-2, with 10 positions matching TRBD2. CDR1 is SNHLY, CDR2 FYNNEI, per germline. Losses at the gene ends were 6 bases for V and 5 bases for J; bases not matched to a gene: 12. The CDR3 sequence is 17 residues long. CDR3 nucleotide sequence: TGTGCCAGCAGGCAGCGGGAGGGCCCGTTAGGTACCGGGGAGCTGTTTTTT. Translated, it gives CASRQREGPLGTGELFF.

The chain links TRBV10-2 to TRBJ2-1; 8 bases agree with TRBD1. The germline CDR1 and CDR2 sequences are WSHSY and SAAADI. The CDR3 has 14 amino acids. The J segment lost 8 bases and the V segment lost 6 bases, leaving 9 bases of the junction unmatched. CDR3 protein: CASSWTGQDDEQFF. CDR3 sequence (DNA): TGCGCCAGCAGCTGGACAGGGCAAGACGATGAGCAGTTCTTC.

CDR3 in amino acids: CAISSVGDTQYF. CDR3 nucleotide sequence: TGTGCCATCAGTTCGGTGGGGGATACGCAGTATTTT. This chain links TRBV10-3 with TRBJ2-3, with D unclear. Trimming took off 5 bases at V and 6 bases at J, with 9 bases between the two ends. The length of the CDR3 is 12 residues. Germline V lookup: CDR1 ENHRY, CDR2 SYGVKD.

The rearrangement links TRBV28 to TRBJ1-3, with D uncertain. This CDR3 has 14 residues. Germline lookup yields CDR1 MDHEN and CDR2 SYDVKM. The V end lost 6 bases, the J end lost 0 bases, and 9 bases lay between the germline ends. The CDR3 region has the DNA TGTGCCAGCAGCTCGTCAAGCTCTGGAAACACCATATATTTT. Protein sequence: CASSSSSSGNTIYF.

Only one count was recorded for this clone. The chain has TRBV28 and TRBJ1-5; maybe TRBD1 (6 bases). The CDR3 sequence is 16 residues long. The V and J ends lost 6 bases and 3 bases respectively, with 18 bases between them. The germline V gene has CDR1 MDHEN and CDR2 SYDVKM. CDR3 sequence: CASRDRPGFSNQPQHF. The CDR3 nucleotides read TGTGCCAGCAGAGACAGGCCTGGTTTCTCCAATCAGCCCCAGCATTTT.

V usage is TRBV7-9 and J usage is TRBJ1-3; no clear D gene. The V end was cut by 10 bases, the J end by 4 bases, with 8 bases between. This CDR3 comprises 11 residues. Germline lookup yields CDR1 SEHNR and CDR2 FQNEAQ (reference sequence). The CDR3 DNA is TGTGCCAACGACCGGGGAAACACCATATATTTT. Translating it yields CANDRGNTIYF. The variable domain in full, with the rest retrieved from reference TRBV7-9 and TRBJ1-3, is DTGVSQNPRHKITKRGQNVTFRCDPISEHNRLYWYRQTLGQGPEFLTYFQNEAQLEKSRLLSDRFSAERPKGSFSTLEIQRTEQGDSAMYLCANDRGNTIYFGEGSWLTVV.

This chain joins TRBV2 and TRBJ2-1; the match to TRBD1 covers 9 bases. V trimming: 6 bases; J trimming: 4 bases; junction bases outside the gene matches: 7. The CDR3 runs 15 residues. Germline V gene lookup returns CDR1 SNHLY and CDR2 FYNNEI. CDR3 protein: CASSIGTGYYNEQFF. CDR3 nucleotide sequence: TGTGCCAGCAGCATCGGGACAGGGTATTACAATGAGCAGTTCTTC.

The CDR3 reads CASSVGAGVGETQYF. CDR3 DNA sequence: TGTGCCAGCAGTGTAGGCGCGGGAGTTGGGGAGACCCAGTACTTC. The rearrangement uses TRBV6-4 and TRBJ2-5; 7 bases fit TRBD2. CDR3 length: 15 residues. Germline trimming cut 4 bases from V and 5 bases from J; bases unmatched to any gene: 10. CDR1 is MRHNA, CDR2 SNTAGT, per germline.

The genes are TRBV6-1 and TRBJ2-7; 11 bases map to TRBD2. The CDR3 is made up of 14 amino acids. Germline V gene lookup returns CDR1 MNHNS and CDR2 SASEGT. J was trimmed by 6 bases and V by 3 bases; bases with no gene match: 4. In DNA, the CDR3 is TGTGCCAGCAGTGACCATAGCGGGAGGGGCGAGCAGTACTTC. This codes for CASSDHSGRGEQYF.

The gene calls are TRBV6-5 and TRBJ2-3; unclear D gene. The V gene lost 7 bases and the J gene lost 0 bases, with 14 bases spanning the gap. This CDR3 is built from 15 residues. Germline V lookup: CDR1 MNHEY, CDR2 SVGAGI. CDR3 nucleotides: TGTGCCAGCACCCCCGGATCAACTAGCACAGATACGCAGTATTTT. Its protein is CASTPGSTSTDTQYF.

The rearrangement links TRBV10-3 to TRBJ2-7, with D perhaps matching TRBD2 (7 bases). Trimming took off 6 bases at V and 4 bases at J, with 25 bases between the two ends. The CDR3 contains 17 residues. Per the germline V gene, CDR1 is ENHRY and CDR2 is SYGVKD. CDR3 protein: CAISYGGGATNLYEQYF. In nucleotides, the CDR3 is TGTGCCATCAGCTATGGGGGGGGCGCCACTAACCTTTACGAGCAGTACTTC.

This clone is a singleton in its sample. The rearrangement uses TRBV28 and TRBJ2-1; possible D gene TRBD2, 6 bases. V was cut by 6 bases and J by 6 bases, with 15 bases left in between. The CDR3 spans 14 residues. Looked up from germline, CDR1 is MDHEN and CDR2 is SYDVKM. The chain's CDR3 is CASSTQGGRNEQFF. The DNA of the CDR3 is TGTGCCAGCAGCACGCAGGGAGGACGCAATGAGCAGTTCTTC.

The CDR3 bases are TGTGCCAGCATCTGGGCTAGCGGATCCTACGAGCAGTACTTC. It specifies CASIWASGSYEQYF. This rearrangement joins TRBV6-1 to TRBJ2-7, with 7 bases matching TRBD2. In germline, CDR1 is MNHNS, CDR2 SASEGT. J lost 1 base, V lost 7 bases, and 7 bases had no gene match. This CDR3 is 14 amino acids long.

The chain carries TRBV2 and TRBJ1-5, with D possibly TRBD1 on 5 matching bases. Germline values: CDR1 SNHLY, CDR2 FYNNEI. V lost 6 bases and J lost 3, with 12 bases in between. The CDR3 sequence is 14 residues long. CDR3 sequence reads: CASRQDGLNQPQHF. The CDR3 DNA is TGTGCCAGCAGACAGGACGGCCTCAATCAGCCCCAGCATTTT.

The chain carries TRBV27 and TRBJ2-7; D perhaps matches TRBD2 (6 bases). CDR3 length: 14 amino acids. The V and J ends lost 5 bases and 4 bases respectively, with 15 bases between them. Germline CDR1 and CDR2: MNHEY and SMNVEV (reference sequence). The CDR3 reads CASSTRSGGYEQYF. The CDR3, as DNA: TGTGCCAGCAGTACTAGGAGCGGAGGGTACGAGCAGTACTTC.

The chain links TRBV6-6 to TRBJ2-7; D call uncertain. V dropped 6 bases and J dropped 0 bases, with 12 bases sitting between them. CDR1 and CDR2 (germline): MNHNY, SVGAGI (reference sequence). The CDR3 is 14 amino acids. The CDR3 DNA sequence: TGTGCCAGCAGGGGGTTTGAGTTCTCCTACGAGCAGTACTTC. It yields the protein CASRGFEFSYEQYF.

The CDR3 spells CASTPALASEETQYF. CDR3 in DNA: TGTGCCAGCACACCGGCACTAGCGAGTGAAGAGACCCAGTACTTC. V gene TRBV6-1 combines with J gene TRBJ2-5; 7 bases match TRBD2. The germline CDR1 and CDR2 sequences are MNHNS and SASEGT. The CDR3 spans 15 residues. Unmatched junction bases numbered 11, after V lost 7 bases and J lost 3 bases.

This clone has a single count. The chain couples TRBV29-1 to TRBJ2-7; the D is unclear. The V end was cut by 0 bases, the J end by 4 bases, with 10 bases between. Germline assignment: CDR1 SQVTM and CDR2 ANQGSEA. The CDR3 length is 13 residues. CDR3 region: CSVEELGQYEQYF. The CDR3, as DNA: TGCAGCGTTGAAGAATTGGGTCAGTACGAGCAGTACTTC.

The chain recombines TRBV11-2 with TRBJ2-3; D is possibly TRBD1 or TRBD2 (5 bases each). The germline gives CDR1 SGHAT, CDR2 FQNNGV. V lost 3 bases to trimming and J lost 2 bases, with 15 bases between them. The length of the CDR3 is 16 residues. The CDR3 spells CASSFRAGTVTDTQYF. Written as DNA, the CDR3 is TGTGCCAGCAGCTTTAGGGCAGGGACCGTCACAGATACGCAGTATTTT. Full variable domain (missing parts from reference TRBV11-2 and TRBJ2-3): EAGVAQSPRYKIIEKRQSVAFWCNPISGHATLYWYQQILGQGPKLLIQFQNNGVVDDSQLPKDRFSAERLKGVDSTLKIQPAKLEDSAVYLCASSFRAGTVTDTQYFGPGTRLTVL.

The chain carries TRBV9 and TRBJ2-7; 7 positions agree with TRBD1. V lost 3 bases to trimming and J lost 2 bases; unmatched junction nucleotides: 2. The CDR3 loop spans 13 amino acids. CDR1 is SGDLS and CDR2 is YYNGEE in the germline V gene. For the CDR3, the DNA is TGTGCCAGCAGCGGGGGACAGACCTACGAGCAGTACTTC. Its translation: CASSGGQTYEQYF. Full variable domain (remainder filled in from reference TRBV9 and TRBJ2-7): DSGVTQTPKHLITATGQRVTLRCSPRSGDLSVYWYQQSLDQGLQFLIQYYNGEERAKGNILERFSAQQFPDLHSELNLSSLELGDSALYFCASSGGQTYEQYFGPGTRLTVT.

On this clone: Other DNA sequences within the sample encode an identical CDR3. This chain uses TRBV9 with TRBJ1-1, with D maybe TRBD1 (5 bases). The CDR3 totals 13 residues. V dropped 0 bases and J dropped 5 bases, with 8 bases sitting between them. From germline, CDR1 is SGDLS and CDR2 YYNGEE. CDR3 loop: CASSVGAGTEAFF. The CDR3 DNA sequence: TGTGCCAGCAGCGTAGGGGCAGGGACTGAAGCTTTCTTT.